These 13 T cell receptor beta chains came from one sample sequenced in a study of early T cells in non-severe SARS-CoV-2 infection. TCRdb reanalysed the 5' RACE reads using MiXCR and keeps one entry per CDR3 protein. The sample carries 97,000 or so distinct CDR3 sequences, approximately 14% recorded once. The sample comprised whole blood. Receptors originate from an adult who was a healthcare worker with PCR-confirmed SARS-CoV-2 infection or an uninfected control (not recorded which).

This clonotype was seen ten or more times. The chain recombines TRBV6-2 or TRBV6-3 with TRBJ2-1, with TRBD2 matching 8 bases. This CDR3 has 18 amino acids. The V segment lost 6 bases and the J segment 4 bases; nucleotides outside the gene matches: 17. In germline, CDR1 is MNHEY, CDR2 SVGEGT. The CDR3 DNA reads as TGTGCCAGCAGAAGCCAATTCCCGGGACTAGACCCTTACAATGAGCAGTTCTTC. Encoded protein: CASRSQFPGLDPYNEQFF.

This clonotype was counted at least ten times. This chain uses TRBV7-6 with TRBJ2-1, with 7 positions matching TRBD2. Germline loops: CDR1 SGHVS, CDR2 FNYEAQ. CDR3 length: 13 amino acids. Trimming at V came to 9 bases and at J to 3 bases, leaving 5 bases not matched to a gene. In nucleotides, the CDR3 is TGTGCCAGTACTAGCGACCACTACAATGAGCAGTTCTTC. Translating gives CASTSDHYNEQFF.

The genes are TRBV29-1 and TRBJ1-4; D uncertain. With 7 bases removed from V and 5 bases from J, the gap between germline ends came to 14 bases. Germline V gives CDR1 SQVTM, CDR2 ANQGSEA. This CDR3 is built from 13 residues. This chain's CDR3 is CSALKAQNEKLFF. DNA for the CDR3: TGCAGCGCGCTGAAGGCCCAAAATGAAAAACTGTTTTTT.

This clonotype appeared a few times. This chain uses TRBV30 with TRBJ2-1; 9 bases map to TRBD2. Germline CDR1 reads GTSNPN; CDR2 reads SVGIG (reference sequence). V lost 4 bases and J lost 5; bases outside the gene matches: 3. The CDR3 consists of 13 residues. For the CDR3, the DNA is TGTGCCTGGAAGGGACTAGCAGACAATGAGCAGTTCTTC. This codes for CAWKGLADNEQFF.

The V call is TRBV3-1, the J call TRBJ2-7, with a possible D match to TRBD1 (5 bases). The V gene's germline CDR1 is LGHDT and CDR2 YNNKEL (reference sequence). CDR3 size: 14 residues. V lost 2 bases and J 4 bases, leaving 12 bases between the germline ends. CDR3 nucleotides: TGTGCCAGCAGCCAACTGGTCACAGGTTACGAGCAGTACTTC. This translates into CASSQLVTGYEQYF.

This clonotype was found a few times. The chain couples TRBV20-1 to TRBJ2-1; tentatively, D is TRBD2 (6 bases). Germline V gene data show CDR1 as DFQATT and CDR2 as SNEGSKA (reference sequence). The V gene lost 5 bases and the J gene lost 8 bases, with 16 bases spanning the gap. This CDR3 is 13 amino acids long. The CDR3 nucleotides read TGCAGTGCTCCGATCCCGGAGGGCCATGAGCAGTTCTTC. Residues: CSAPIPEGHEQFF.

The V call is TRBV6-2 or TRBV6-3, the J call TRBJ1-5; D ambiguous. Germline CDR1 MNHEY, CDR2 SVGEGT. CDR3 length: 13 residues. Deletions cut 5 bases from V and 7 bases from J, with 12 bases between. This chain's CDR3 is CASSHQVGQPQHF. CDR3 DNA sequence: TGTGCCAGCAGTCACCAGGTCGGGCAGCCCCAGCATTTT.

The V gene is TRBV27, the J gene TRBJ2-5; 9 bases map to TRBD1. The V and J ends lost 11 bases and 7 bases, in that order; junction bases with no gene match: 8. The CDR3 is 12 residues long. CDR1 is MNHEY and CDR2 is SMNVEV in the germline V gene (reference sequence). DNA of the CDR3: TGTGCCTCACGGACAGGGGAAGGGACCCAGTACTTC. Protein product: CASRTGEGTQYF.

This clonotype was picked up many times. V is TRBV6-5 and J is TRBJ1-2, with D maybe TRBD1 (5 bases). The ends were cut back, 5 bases at V and 6 bases at J, with 10 bases in the middle. From germline, CDR1 is MNHEY and CDR2 SVGAGI. This CDR3 region has 12 residues. Written as DNA, the CDR3 is TGTGCCAGCAGTGGGACCCCCCATGGCTACACCTTC. Protein sequence: CASSGTPHGYTF.

The chain has TRBV2 and TRBJ2-2; D ambiguous. Germline CDR1 reads SNHLY; CDR2 reads FYNNEI. Between the trimmed V and J ends, which lost 2 bases and 1 base, there was a span of 5 bases. This CDR3 is 14 amino acids long. CDR3 residues: CASSELVNTGELFF. The CDR3 bases are TGTGCCAGCAGTGAACTGGTGAACACCGGGGAGCTGTTTTTT. Filled out from reference TRBV2 and TRBJ2-2, the complete variable domain reads EPEVTQTPSHQVTQMGQEVILRCVPISNHLYFYWYRQILGQKVEFLVSFYNNEISEKSEIFDDQFSVERPDGSNFTLKIRSTKLEDSAMYFCASSELVNTGELFFGEGSRLTVL.

This clonotype has ten or more counts. The V and J genes are TRBV20-1 and TRBJ2-5; possibly TRBD2 for D (6 bases). The V gene's germline CDR1 is DFQATT and CDR2 SNEGSKA (reference sequence). The CDR3 runs 13 residues. The V end was cut by 3 bases, the J end by 5 bases, with 13 bases between. CDR3 nucleotide sequence: TGCAGTGCTAGGACGGGAGCAGGGGAGACCCAGTACTTC. Translation: CSARTGAGETQYF.

V gene TRBV28 combines with J gene TRBJ2-7; D possibly corresponds to TRBD1 (6 bases). In germline, CDR1 is MDHEN, CDR2 SYDVKM. The CDR3 totals 15 residues. The ends were cut back, 3 bases at V and 3 bases at J, with 15 bases in the middle. The CDR3 sequence is CASSFEDSEFYEQYF. Here the CDR3 DNA reads TGTGCCAGCAGTTTTGAGGACAGCGAGTTCTACGAGCAGTACTTC.

This clonotype was recorded at least ten times. The chain combines TRBV4-1 with TRBJ2-3, with D maybe TRBD2 (6 bases). Germline V lookup: CDR1 MGHRA, CDR2 YSYEKL. V shed 0 bases and J shed 2 bases, with 9 bases lying between them. The CDR3 has 15 amino acids. CDR3 sequence reads: CASSQEGTPTDTQYF. CDR3 DNA: TGCGCCAGCAGCCAAGAAGGGACTCCCACAGATACGCAGTATTTT.